The rows below give T cell receptor beta chains drawn from one sample of a study of blood T cells in healthy people across ages. Each CDR3 protein gets one entry after TCRdb re-called the 5' RACE reads with MiXCR. Here the sample spans roughly 1.5 million distinct CDR3 sequences, about 45% being singletons. Specimen: blood. Receptors were obtained from a woman aged 18-29 years in good health. Each CDR3 is given without its conserved first and last residue. A D gene is named only where the DNA matches it firmly.

V gene	D gene	CDR3 protein
TRBV4-1	NA	ASSRFLGSGNYGYT
TRBV25-1	NA	ASSEYGGSQPQH
TRBV7-9	TRBD2	ASSSLRGSGATDTQY
TRBV28	NA	ASRETGTQY
TRBV25-1	NA	ASSSRTAGEQF
TRBV12-3/TRBV12-4	NA	ASSPARGANTEAF
TRBV6-2/TRBV6-3	TRBD1	ASGMGQEAF
TRBV28	TRBD1	ASRRQGPEKLF
TRBV18	NA	ASSPGGEGHDNEQF
TRBV12-3/TRBV12-4	NA	ASSAQLPGTEAF
TRBV5-1	TRBD2	ASSLRAGALTYEQY
TRBV12-3/TRBV12-4	TRBD1	ASSSLGQANTGELF
TRBV7-9	NA	ASSLAPLGTGELF
TRBV28	NA	ASRIGGNTEAF
TRBV29-1	NA	SVRLSYNEQY
TRBV6-6	NA	ASSQSSGTGEKLF
TRBV6-6	TRBD1	ASFAGTGSDYDYT
TRBV20-1	NA	SADPDGSTNEKLF
TRBV6-1	NA	ASSEAGIRPYGYT
TRBV20-1	TRBD1	SAETGQGNYEQY
TRBV12-3/TRBV12-4	NA	ASSLTRVNGNTIY
TRBV7-2	TRBD1	ASSSDRDQPQH
TRBV30	NA	AWSDEGWVSPLH
TRBV28	NA	ASSSPVQESTDTQY
TRBV6-2/TRBV6-3	NA	ASIQDTNYEQY
TRBV10-1	TRBD2	ASSEGSGGLYEQY
TRBV12-3/TRBV12-4	NA	ASSLVDTGELF
TRBV12-3/TRBV12-4	TRBD2	ASSFRGLAGVYNEQY
TRBV9	TRBD2	ASSVVTSGSNEQF
TRBV5-1	TRBD2	ASSLVSGEYNEQF
TRBV7-8	NA	ASSFTRWLANYGCT
TRBV10-3	TRBD2	AISRLAGVPRDEQF
TRBV3-1	NA	ASSQDRWRLGTEAF
TRBV4-1	NA	ASSQTQGPSNQPQH
TRBV7-3	NA	ASSAHQGPDTQY
TRBV7-3	NA	ASSFITEDTNTGELF
TRBV7-2	TRBD2	ASRQTGLENNEQY
TRBV27	NA	ASSLSFTYEQY
TRBV20-1	TRBD1	SATTGGQTSYGYT
TRBV24-1	TRBD1	ATSPGTGIGTDTQY
TRBV20-1	NA	SAPRGSNQPQH
TRBV6-2/TRBV6-3	NA	ASSPVVKESPLH
TRBV28	TRBD1	ANSLTAGTGGQPQH
TRBV7-2	TRBD1	ASSVIGGAAEAF
TRBV4-1	TRBD2	ASSQLTSGSVSEQF